Shown below are 20 T cell receptor beta chains from a single sample sequenced in a study of T cells in Graves' hyperthyroidism and ophthalmopathy. TCR beta CDR3 region amplification was performed from RNA transcripts. A first-round RT-PCR of the TCR CDR3 used the HTBI primer set. TCRdb passed the multiplex PCR reads through MiXCR, listing each CDR3 protein once. The sample gives fewer than 650,000 distinct CDR3 sequences, 14% of which show up once; around 13% is in the top ten. The sequencing sample was made of blood. These receptors were obtained from a woman aged 40 to 50 with Graves' hyperthyroidism.

The V call is TRBV20-1, the J call TRBJ2-2, with 8 bases that match TRBD2. Trimming at V came to 3 bases and at J to 4 bases, leaving 7 bases not matched to a gene. CDR1 DFQATT and CDR2 SNEGSKA come from the germline V gene (reference sequence). This CDR3 spans 15 amino acids. CDR3 sequence (DNA): TGCAGTGCTAGTTTAACAGCGGGAGCCACCGGGGAGCTGTTTTTT. Protein: CSASLTAGATGELFF.

This clonotype has a count of ten or more. The gene calls are TRBV27 and TRBJ2-1, with 9 bases aligning to TRBD1. From germline, CDR1 is MNHEY and CDR2 SMNVEV (reference sequence). CDR3 length: 17 amino acids. V lost 6 bases, J lost 2 bases, and 11 bases stayed unmatched. The CDR3 loop is CASSRVTGGAPYNEQFF. The CDR3 DNA follows: TGTGCCAGCAGCCGGGTTACAGGGGGCGCCCCCTACAATGAGCAGTTCTTC.

The V gene is TRBV2, the J gene TRBJ2-1; D is uncertain. The germline V and J ends were trimmed by 5 bases and 0 bases, with 11 bases remaining between them. This CDR3 contains 15 residues. CDR1 and CDR2 from the germline V gene are SNHLY and FYNNEI. The CDR3 coding sequence is TGTGCCAGCAGTAACCGGGCCAACTCCTACAATGAGCAGTTCTTC. As protein: CASSNRANSYNEQFF.

This sequence joins TRBV6-9 and TRBJ1-1; D gene ambiguous. Deletions cut 3 bases from V and 1 base from J, with 9 bases between. From germline, CDR1 is MNHGY and CDR2 SVAAGI. The CDR3 consists of 14 residues. The CDR3 DNA reads as TGTGCCAGCAGTTACACATACAAGAACACTGAAGCTTTCTTT. It codes for CASSYTYKNTEAFF.

The chain employs TRBV15 and TRBJ2-1; D is unclear. The CDR3 has 13 residues. Per germline, CDR1 LNHNV and CDR2 YYDKDF (reference sequence). Trimming pared 1 base from V and 4 bases from J, leaving 5 bases between. CDR3 residues: CATSRGEYNEQFF. DNA for the CDR3: TGTGCCACCAGCAGAGGAGAATACAATGAGCAGTTCTTC.

This clonotype has at least ten counts. The CDR3 loop reads CASSPDPGQAQETQYF. CDR3 in DNA: TGTGCCAGCAGCCCTGATCCGGGACAGGCCCAAGAGACCCAGTACTTC. J is TRBJ2-5 and V is TRBV14; TRBD1 matches at 8 bases. J lost 1 base, V lost 4 bases, and 8 bases had no gene match. The CDR3 loop spans 16 amino acids. CDR1 is SGHDN and CDR2 is FVKESK in the germline V gene.

This clonotype was detected a few times. This sequence joins TRBV20-1 and TRBJ2-1; 8 positions match TRBD2. The CDR3 spans 14 residues. Germline V gene lookup returns CDR1 DFQATT and CDR2 SNEGSKA (reference sequence). V shed 6 bases, J shed 4 bases, and the junction held 8 bases outside the gene matches. CDR3 loop: CSAGGAGGYNEQFF. CDR3 DNA: TGCAGTGCGGGGGGGGCGGGAGGATACAATGAGCAGTTCTTC.

This clonotype has a count of ten or more. V and J are TRBV15 and TRBJ2-7, with D perhaps given as TRBD1 or TRBD2 (5 bases each). V lost 0 bases and J lost 3, with 12 bases in between. The CDR3 loop spans 15 amino acids. Germline V gives CDR1 LNHNV, CDR2 YYDKDF (reference sequence). The CDR3 coding sequence is TGTGCCACCAGCAGAGATCTGGGACCTAACTACGAGCAGTACTTC. It translates to CATSRDLGPNYEQYF.

The V call is TRBV29-1, the J call TRBJ2-1; TRBD2 matches at 8 bases. Germline values: CDR1 SQVTM, CDR2 ANQGSEA. V shed 4 bases and J 4 bases; nucleotides not matched to a gene: 6. The CDR3 covers 14 residues. CDR3 in amino acids: CSVAVTSGYNEQFF. CDR3 nucleotides: TGCAGCGTTGCCGTAACTAGCGGATACAATGAGCAGTTCTTC.

The gene calls are TRBV28 and TRBJ1-6, with a tentative D call TRBD1 (6 bases). V was cut by 6 bases and J by 3 bases, with 15 bases left in between. This CDR3 contains 16 residues. Per the germline V gene, CDR1 is MDHEN and CDR2 is SYDVKM. The CDR3 here is CASRSSGVRYNSPLHF. The CDR3 nucleotides read TGTGCCAGCAGATCATCAGGGGTTCGCTATAATTCACCCCTCCACTTT.

This clonotype was detected ten times or more. The chain joins TRBV28 to TRBJ2-2; D remains ambiguous. V was cut by 6 bases and J by 6 bases, with 14 bases left in between. The V gene's germline CDR1 is MDHEN and CDR2 SYDVKM. The CDR3 consists of 14 residues. Written as DNA, the CDR3 is TGTGCCAGCAGCCCTCGGAGTATGGCCGGGGAGCTGTTTTTT. Translating it yields CASSPRSMAGELFF. The full variable domain, completed using reference TRBV28 and TRBJ2-2, is DVKVTQSSRYLVKRTGEKVFLECVQDMDHENMFWYRQDPGLGLRLIYFSYDVKMKEKGDIPEGYSVSREKKERFSLILESASTNQTSMYLCASSPRSMAGELFFGEGSRLTVL.

The chain joins TRBV6-1 to TRBJ1-1, with 8 nucleotides matching TRBD1. V was pared by 6 bases and J by 6 bases, with 9 bases of the junction left unmatched. The CDR3 runs to 14 residues. Germline CDR1 MNHNS, CDR2 SASEGT. The CDR3: CASSGQGRFAEAFF. In DNA, the CDR3 is TGTGCCAGCAGCGGACAGGGAAGGTTCGCTGAAGCTTTCTTT.

The chain employs TRBV6-7 and TRBJ1-4; D remains ambiguous. TRBV6-7 is treated as an ORF (open reading frame) with a function not yet certain. V shed 4 bases and J shed 3 bases, with 3 bases lying between them. This CDR3 region has 12 residues. CDR3 in DNA: TGTGCCAGCAGTTGGCCTAATGAAAAACTGTTTTTT. It codes for CASSWPNEKLFF.

This clonotype was counted many times. The genes are TRBV28 and TRBJ1-1; D gene uncertain. Germline assignment: CDR1 MDHEN and CDR2 SYDVKM. The CDR3 loop spans 14 amino acids. The V and J ends lost 7 bases and 4 bases respectively, with 16 bases between them. CDR3: CASKPQSLVTEAFF. The CDR3, as DNA: TGTGCCAGCAAACCCCAGAGTTTGGTCACTGAAGCTTTCTTT. The full variable domain, in which reference TRBV28 and TRBJ1-1 provide the parts outside the CDR3, is DVKVTQSSRYLVKRTGEKVFLECVQDMDHENMFWYRQDPGLGLRLIYFSYDVKMKEKGDIPEGYSVSREKKERFSLILESASTNQTSMYLCASKPQSLVTEAFFGQGTRLTVV.

The chain carries TRBV7-9 and TRBJ1-5, with 9 bases identical to TRBD1. Trimming took 4 bases from V and 8 from J; bases not matched to a gene: 9. The V gene's germline CDR1 is SEHNR and CDR2 FQNEAQ (reference sequence). The CDR3 contains 15 residues. CDR3 bases: TGTGCCAGCAGCTCCGGGACAGGGAGATCTGAGCCCCAGCATTTT. Amino acid sequence: CASSSGTGRSEPQHF.

This clonotype showed up just a few times. The CDR3 region is CSAERAGVQETQYF. The CDR3 DNA follows: TGCAGTGCGGAAAGAGCGGGAGTACAGGAGACCCAGTACTTC. V is TRBV20-1 and J is TRBJ2-5; 8 bases align to TRBD2. V trimming: 6 bases; J trimming: 5 bases; junction bases outside the gene matches: 11. Germline values: CDR1 DFQATT, CDR2 SNEGSKA (reference sequence). The CDR3 consists of 14 residues.

This clonotype was found many times. The genes are TRBV20-1 and TRBJ2-3; TRBD2 agrees at 8 bases. The CDR3 totals 13 residues. V shed 6 bases and J 3 bases; nucleotides not matched to a gene: 5. CDR1 is DFQATT, CDR2 SNEGSKA, per germline (reference sequence). CDR3 nucleotide sequence: TGCAGTGCCCGGGGACTAGGAACAGATACGCAGTATTTT. Its translation is CSARGLGTDTQYF.

This clonotype was observed many times. V usage is TRBV7-8 and J usage is TRBJ2-3; TRBD1 or TRBD2 may be the D gene (5 bases each). CDR3 length equals 15 residues. V dropped 4 bases and J dropped 2 bases, with 13 bases sitting between them. Germline-derived CDR1 and CDR2 are SGHVS and FQNEAQ. The CDR3 protein is CASSYRDLFTDTQYF. CDR3 in DNA: TGTGCCAGCAGCTACCGGGACCTCTTCACAGATACGCAGTATTTT.

The sample holds many counts of this clonotype. The CDR3 is CASSLEQGSSYNSPLHF. For the CDR3, the DNA is TGTGCCAGCAGTTTAGAACAGGGGAGCTCCTATAATTCACCCCTCCACTTT. The rearrangement uses TRBV12-3 or TRBV12-4 and TRBJ1-6; the match to TRBD1 covers 7 bases. The junction had 3 bases not matched to a gene; V was cut back by 1 base and J by 0 bases. The CDR3 extends over 17 amino acids.

This clonotype was seen many times. The chain couples TRBV20-1 to TRBJ2-7; possibly TRBD1 or TRBD2 for D (5 bases each). The length of the CDR3 is 13 residues. The ends were cut back, 3 bases at V and 3 bases at J, with 12 bases in the middle. CDR1 and CDR2 from the germline V gene are DFQATT and SNEGSKA (reference sequence). The CDR3 sequence: CSARAGTLYEQYF. Here the CDR3 DNA reads TGCAGTGCTAGGGCCGGGACGCTCTACGAGCAGTACTTC.